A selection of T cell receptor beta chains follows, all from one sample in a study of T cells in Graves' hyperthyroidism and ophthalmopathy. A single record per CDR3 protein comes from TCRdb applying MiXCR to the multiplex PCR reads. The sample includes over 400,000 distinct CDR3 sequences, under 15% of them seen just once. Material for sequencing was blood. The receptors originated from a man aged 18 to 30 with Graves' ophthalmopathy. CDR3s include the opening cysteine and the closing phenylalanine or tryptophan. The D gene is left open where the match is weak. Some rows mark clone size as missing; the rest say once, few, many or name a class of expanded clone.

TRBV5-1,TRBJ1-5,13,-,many,TGCGCCAGCAGCCCGGACGGGGATCAGCCCCAGCATTTT,CASSPDGDQPQHF
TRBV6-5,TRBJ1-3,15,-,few,TGTGCCAGCAGTTACTCGAAGGGCACTGGAAACACCATATATTTT,CASSYSKGTGNTIYF
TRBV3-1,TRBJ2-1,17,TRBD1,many,TGTGCCAGCAGCCACCACGACAGGGGCCGGTCCTACAATGAGCAGTTCTTC,CASSHHDRGRSYNEQFF
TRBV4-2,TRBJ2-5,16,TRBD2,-,TGTGCCAGCAGCGCAGCAACTAGCGGGGGCCAAGAGACCCAGTACTTC,CASSAATSGGQETQYF
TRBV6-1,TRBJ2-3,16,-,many,TGTGCCAGCAGATCAGGGACGGAGACCAATACAGATACGCAGTATTTT,CASRSGTETNTDTQYF
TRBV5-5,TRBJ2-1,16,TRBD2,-,TGTGCCAGCAGCTTGGTCGGGGGGGCCTTCTACAATGAGCAGTTCTTC,CASSLVGGAFYNEQFF
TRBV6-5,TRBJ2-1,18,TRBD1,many,TGTGCCAGCAGTTACTGGGACAGGGGGGTGGGAGGGTACAATGAGCAGTTCTTC,CASSYWDRGVGGYNEQFF
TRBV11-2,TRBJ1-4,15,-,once,TGTGCCAGCAGCAGCATGGGTGGAACTAATGAAAAACTGTTTTTT,CASSSMGGTNEKLFF
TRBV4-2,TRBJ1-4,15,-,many,TGTGCCAGCAGCCAAGTGGGGAATGGTGGCGAAAAACTGTTTTTT,CASSQVGNGGEKLFF
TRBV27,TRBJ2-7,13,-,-,TGTGCCAGCAGTTCGGCAGGGACCTACGAGCAGTACTTC,CASSSAGTYEQYF
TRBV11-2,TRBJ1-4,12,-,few,TGTGCCAGCAGCGCGGACGGTGAAAAACTGTTTTTT,CASSADGEKLFF
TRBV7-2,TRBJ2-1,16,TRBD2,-,TGTGCCAGCAGCTCCGCAGGGGGTTGGCGGGAGGGCCGGTGGTTCTTC,CASSSAGGWREGRWFF
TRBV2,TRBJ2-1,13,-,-,TGTGCCAGCAGGGAGTGGGTGAACAATGAGCAGTTCTTC,CASREWVNNEQFF
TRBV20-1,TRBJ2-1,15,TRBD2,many,TGCAGTGCTAGAGGAACTAGCGGGAGATCAAATGAGCAGTTCTTC,CSARGTSGRSNEQFF
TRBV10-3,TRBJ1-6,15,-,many,TGTGCCATCAGACAGGGAATGCAGGATAATTCACCCCTCCACTTT,CAIRQGMQDNSPLHF
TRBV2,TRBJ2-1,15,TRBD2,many,TGTGCCAGCAGTGACCCCGGGACTAGCGGATATGAGCAGTTCTTC,CASSDPGTSGYEQFF
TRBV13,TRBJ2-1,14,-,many,TGTGCCAGCAGCCTCCGCCGGGGCTACAATGAGCAGTTCTTC,CASSLRRGYNEQFF
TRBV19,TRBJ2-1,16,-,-,TGTGCCAGTAGTATAATCGGGCAGGGGATGAGGAATGAGCAGTTCTTC,CASSIIGQGMRNEQFF
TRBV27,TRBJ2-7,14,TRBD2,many,TGTGCCACCCGACCCAGCGGGAGTCCCTACGAGCAGTACTTC,CATRPSGSPYEQYF
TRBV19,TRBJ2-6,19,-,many,TGTGCCAGTAGTATAGACGGAGGCAGGGGAAGGCCTGGGGCCAACGTCCTGACTTTC,CASSIDGGRGRPGANVLTF
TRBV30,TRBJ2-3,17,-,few,TGTGCCTGGAGTGTACGTTGGGCAGGGCCTAGCACAGATACGCAGTATTTT,CAWSVRWAGPSTDTQYF
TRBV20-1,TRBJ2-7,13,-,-,TGCAGTGCCAGACAGGCAGGAGTCTACGAGCAGTACTTC,CSARQAGVYEQYF
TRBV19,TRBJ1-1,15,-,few,TGTGCCAGTAGTATCATCGGCAGGGGAAATCCTGAAGCTTTCTTT,CASSIIGRGNPEAFF
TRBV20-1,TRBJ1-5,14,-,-,TGCAGTGCTAGAGACTTAGCGGGGAAACAGCCCCAGCATTTT,CSARDLAGKQPQHF
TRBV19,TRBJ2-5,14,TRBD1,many,TGTGCCAGTAGTATAGGACAGGGAGCAGAGACCCAGTACTTC,CASSIGQGAETQYF
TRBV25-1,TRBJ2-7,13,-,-,TGTGCCAGCAGTGCCGGGGGCAGGGACGAGCAGTACTTC,CASSAGGRDEQYF
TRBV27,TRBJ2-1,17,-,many,TGTGCCAGCAGTTTATGGGGGAACAATCCCCAGTACAATGAGCAGTTCTTC,CASSLWGNNPQYNEQFF
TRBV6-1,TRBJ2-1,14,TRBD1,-,TGTGCCAGCAGTGACTTGACAGGGTTCCATGAGCAGTTCTTC,CASSDLTGFHEQFF
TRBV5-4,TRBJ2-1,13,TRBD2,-,TGTGCCAGCTACCTAGCGGGGGGGAGTGAGCAGTTCTTC,CASYLAGGSEQFF
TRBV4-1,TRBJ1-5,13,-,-,TGCGCCAGCAGCCCAGGGCTCAATCAGCCCCAGCATTTT,CASSPGLNQPQHF
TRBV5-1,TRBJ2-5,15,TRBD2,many,TGCGCCAGCGCGAACCAGGGTACTAGCGGAGAGACCCAGTACTTC,CASANQGTSGETQYF
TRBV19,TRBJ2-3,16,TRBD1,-,TGTGCCAGTAGCATCCTTGACAGGGTGAGCACAGATACGCAGTATTTT,CASSILDRVSTDTQYF
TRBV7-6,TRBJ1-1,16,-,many,TGTGCCAGCAGCTCCTCGGACCGAAGCGCCAACACTGAAGCTTTCTTT,CASSSSDRSANTEAFF
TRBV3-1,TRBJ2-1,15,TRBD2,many,TGTGCCAGCAGTCTTGGGCGGGGGGCGCCCAATGAGCAGTTCTTC,CASSLGRGAPNEQFF
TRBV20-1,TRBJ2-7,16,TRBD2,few,TGCAGTGCCGGGGGGGGACTAGCGGGTAACCTCTACGAGCAGTACTTC,CSAGGGLAGNLYEQYF
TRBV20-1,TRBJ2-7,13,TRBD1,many,TGCAGTGTGCAACAGGGGCCCTCCTACGAGCAGTACTTC,CSVQQGPSYEQYF
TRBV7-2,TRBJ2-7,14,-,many,TGTGCCAGCAGCGCTAGCATCTTGGGCTACGAGCAGTACTTC,CASSASILGYEQYF
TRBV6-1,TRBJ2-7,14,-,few,TGTGCCAGCCGGATCCGGGACGGACCCTACGAGCAGTACTTC,CASRIRDGPYEQYF
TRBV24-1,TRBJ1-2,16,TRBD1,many,TGTGCCACCAGTGAAAGGAGGGGGCGGGTTAACTATGGCTACACCTTC,CATSERRGRVNYGYTF
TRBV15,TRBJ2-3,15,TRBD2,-,TGTGCCACCAGCAGACACGGGGGGGGCACAGATACGCAGTATTTT,CATSRHGGGTDTQYF
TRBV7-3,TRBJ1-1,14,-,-,TGTGCCAGCAGTCCCGTAGGGGGAGATGCTGAAGCTTTCTTT,CASSPVGGDAEAFF
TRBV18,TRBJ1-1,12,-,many,TGTGCCAGCTCACCCGTGGACACTGAAGCTTTCTTT,CASSPVDTEAFF
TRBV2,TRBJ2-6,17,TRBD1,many,TGTGCCAGCATAACCGACAGGGGCTGGTTTGGGGCCAACGTCCTGACTTTC,CASITDRGWFGANVLTF
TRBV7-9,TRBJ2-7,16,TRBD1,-,TGTGCCGTTATTAGGGGGGACAGGGGAAGTCCCTACGAGCAGTACTTC,CAVIRGDRGSPYEQYF
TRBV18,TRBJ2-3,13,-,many,TGTGCCAGCTCACCACCGGGGCCAGATACGCAGTATTTT,CASSPPGPDTQYF
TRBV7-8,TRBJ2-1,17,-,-,TGTGCCAGCAGCTTAACTCCGGGACGGCTATCCTACAATGAGCAGTTCTTC,CASSLTPGRLSYNEQFF
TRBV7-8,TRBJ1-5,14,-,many,TGTGCCAGCAGCTTAGGAGGGACGTATGGGCCCCAGCATTTT,CASSLGGTYGPQHF
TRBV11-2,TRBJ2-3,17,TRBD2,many,TGTGCCAGCAGCTTAGCGAAGACTAGCGACTACACAGATACGCAGTATTTT,CASSLAKTSDYTDTQYF
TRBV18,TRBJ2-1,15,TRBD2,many,TGTGCCAGCTCACTGACTAGCGGGGGGGCCGGAGAGCAGTTCTTC,CASSLTSGGAGEQFF
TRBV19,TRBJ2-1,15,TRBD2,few,TGTGCCAGTAGTAAACTAGCGGGAACGGGCAATGAGCAGTTCTTC,CASSKLAGTGNEQFF
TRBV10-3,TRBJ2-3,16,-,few,TGTGCCATCAGTGAGCCCCAGGGGGGGTTTGGAGATACGCAGTATTTT,CAISEPQGGFGDTQYF
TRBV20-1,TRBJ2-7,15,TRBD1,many,TGCAGTGCTAGGACAGGGGACAGGGAATTTCACGAGCAGTACTTC,CSARTGDREFHEQYF
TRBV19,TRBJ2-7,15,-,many,TGTGCCAGTAGCACGATCCTCACGGGGGCGGGGGAGCAGTACTTC,CASSTILTGAGEQYF
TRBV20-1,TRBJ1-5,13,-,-,TGCAGTGCTAGTGCAGGGTACAATCAGCCCCAGCATTTT,CSASAGYNQPQHF
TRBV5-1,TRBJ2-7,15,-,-,TGCGCCAGCAGCTCGGGACATAAGGTAAACTACGAGCAGTACTTC,CASSSGHKVNYEQYF
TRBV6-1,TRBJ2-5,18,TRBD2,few,TGTGCCAGCAGTGTTCGGGCTCCGGGACTAGCGGGGGGAGAGACCCAGTACTTC,CASSVRAPGLAGGETQYF